A single sample gave rise to the 28 T cell receptor beta chains below, sequenced in a study of blood T cell repertoires in COVID-19 (dated by TCRdb to the early 2020s). The library was made by the immunoSEQ multiplex PCR assay. TCRdb re-hosts the immuneACCESS table, in-frame sequences only. Its copies lack some clones; in the studies checked, an unresolved V gene accounts for under half of them, and the cause for the rest is not known. Counted in this sample were around 80,000 clones; more than 75% of them appeared once. The top ten constitute 20% of the sample. The sample taken for sequencing was peripheral blood. Receptors originate from a woman of 80 years or more with active or convalescent COVID-19.

The rearrangement uses TRBV7-8 and TRBJ2-5; no firm D call. Trimming left V 0 bases short and J 5 bases short, with 22 bases between. The CDR3 covers 18 residues. CDR1 is SGHVS, CDR2 FQNEAQ, per germline. The CDR3 here is CASSLALRGLNVEETQYF. The CDR3 DNA reads as TGTGCCAGCAGCTTAGCGTTGCGTGGGCTCAATGTCGAGGAGACCCAGTACTTC.

J is TRBJ1-1 and V is TRBV19, with a possible D match to TRBD1 (5 bases). This CDR3 is 15 amino acids long. The germline gives CDR1 LNHDA, CDR2 SQIVND (reference sequence). V gave up 1 base and J gave up 6 bases, with 15 bases separating them. The CDR3 region has the DNA TGTGCCAGTAGTATAGGGGGTTTGGGACTGCCTGAAGCTTTCTTT. It specifies CASSIGGLGLPEAFF. Looking up the rest from reference TRBV19 and TRBJ1-1 gives the full variable domain: DGGITQSPKYLFRKEGQNVTLSCEQNLNHDAMYWYRQDPGQGLRLIYYSQIVNDFQKGDIAEGYSVSREKKESFPLTVTSAQKNPTAFYLCASSIGGLGLPEAFFGQGTRLTVV.

This clone was detected ten times or more. The CDR3 is CASSNLFYGYTF. In DNA, the CDR3 is TGTGCCAGCAGTAATCTATTCTATGGCTACACCTTC. The chain combines TRBV27 with TRBJ1-2; D unclear. The germline V gene has CDR1 MNHEY and CDR2 SMNVEV (reference sequence). V lost 5 bases to trimming and J lost 4 bases, with 8 bases between them. This CDR3 contains 12 residues.

The genes are TRBV7-9 and TRBJ2-1, with 9 bases lining up with TRBD2. The CDR3 contains 15 residues. The V segment lost 4 bases and the J segment 3 bases; nucleotides outside the gene matches: 4. Germline V CDR1 and CDR2: SEHNR, FQNEAQ (reference sequence). The CDR3 reads CASSSTSGDYNEQFF. The CDR3 nucleotides are TGTGCCAGCAGCTCGACTAGCGGCGACTACAATGAGCAGTTCTTC.

The CDR3 sequence: CASSSVVAGGPFTGELFF. For the CDR3, the DNA is TGTGCCAGCAGCTCCGTTGTAGCGGGGGGTCCCTTCACCGGGGAGCTGTTTTTT. The V gene is TRBV7-8, the J gene TRBJ2-2; 10 nucleotides match TRBD2. This CDR3 is built from 18 residues. Trimming cost V 4 bases and J 4 bases; bases outside gene matches: 12. Germline-derived CDR1 and CDR2 are SGHVS and FQNEAQ. Variable domain in full (rest from reference TRBV7-8 and TRBJ2-2): GAGVSQSPRYKVAKRGQDVALRCDPISGHVSLFWYQQALGQGPEFLTYFQNEAQLDKSGLPSDRFFAERPEGSVSTLKIQRTQQEDSAVYLCASSSVVAGGPFTGELFFGEGSRLTVL.

The chain couples TRBV7-8 to TRBJ2-7, with 8 bases fitting TRBD1. This CDR3 region has 16 residues. The germline V gene has CDR1 SGHVS and CDR2 FQNEAQ. V was clipped by 7 bases and J by 0 bases; unmatched bases: 11. In DNA, the CDR3 is TGTGCCAGCATCCCCACCAGGACAGGGATCTCCTACGAGCAGTACTTC. It is translated as CASIPTRTGISYEQYF. Full variable domain (outside the CDR3, taken from reference TRBV7-8 and TRBJ2-7): GAGVSQSPRYKVAKRGQDVALRCDPISGHVSLFWYQQALGQGPEFLTYFQNEAQLDKSGLPSDRFFAERPEGSVSTLKIQRTQQEDSAVYLCASIPTRTGISYEQYFGPGTRLTVT.

V and J are TRBV6-5 and TRBJ2-5; TRBD1 might be the D (7 bases). CDR1 and CDR2 (germline): MNHEY, SVGAGI. The CDR3 consists of 13 residues. Trimming took off 0 bases at V and 9 bases at J, with 11 bases between the two ends. CDR3 loop: CASSYSGRGAQYF. The CDR3 nucleotides read TGTGCCAGCAGTTACTCGGGCAGGGGGGCCCAGTACTTC.

This chain's CDR3 is CASSIRDSNQPQHF. In DNA form, the CDR3 reads TGCGCCAGCAGTATCAGGGATAGCAATCAGCCCCAGCATTTT. The chain joins TRBV10-1 to TRBJ1-5; D is possibly TRBD1 (5 bases). The germline V gene encodes CDR1 WNHNN and CDR2 SYGVQD (reference sequence). V dropped 5 bases and J dropped 0 bases, with 8 bases sitting between them. This CDR3 region has 14 residues.

The chain uses TRBV12-3 or TRBV12-4 and TRBJ1-5; D is undetermined. V was cut by 8 bases and J by 3 bases, with 5 bases left in between. The CDR3 is 11 residues long. The CDR3 region has the DNA TGTGCCAGCGGGCTCAATCAGCCCCAGCATTTT. Protein sequence: CASGLNQPQHF.

V usage is TRBV5-1 and J usage is TRBJ2-4; TRBD1 aligns across 10 bases. The CDR3 is made up of 15 amino acids. Trimming at V came to 3 bases and at J to 2 bases, leaving 2 bases not matched to a gene. CDR1 SGHRS and CDR2 YFSETQ come from the germline V gene. CDR3: CASSSTGGTKNIQYF. The CDR3, as DNA: TGCGCCAGCAGCTCGACAGGGGGCACCAAAAACATTCAGTACTTC.

This rearrangement joins TRBV6-2 or TRBV6-3 to TRBJ2-1; D remains unclear. The length of the CDR3 is 12 residues. The V gene lost 2 bases and the J gene lost 11 bases, with 10 bases spanning the gap. Germline CDR1 reads MNHEY; CDR2 reads SVGEGT. In DNA, the CDR3 is TGTGCCAGCAGTTACCTTCTACCGAAGCAGTTCTTC. Its translation: CASSYLLPKQFF.

This sequence joins TRBV6-6 and TRBJ1-5; D gene uncertain. The CDR3 extends over 13 amino acids. Deletions cut 4 bases from V and 7 bases from J, with 11 bases between. Germline V gene lookup returns CDR1 MNHNY and CDR2 SVGAGI (reference sequence). This chain's CDR3 is CASSLDRGQPQHF. The CDR3 nucleotides are TGTGCCAGCAGTTTGGACCGGGGACAGCCCCAGCATTTT.

This chain uses TRBV28 with TRBJ1-2; 7 nucleotides line up with TRBD1. The CDR3 contains 13 residues. V was clipped by 8 bases and J by 10 bases; unmatched bases: 13. In germline, CDR1 is MDHEN, CDR2 SYDVKM. Here the CDR3 DNA reads TGTGCCAGCGCCCGGAACAGGGGCCTTCACTACACCTTC. This sequence encodes CASARNRGLHYTF.

The chain uses TRBV10-2 and TRBJ1-2; 7 bases map to TRBD1. With 3 bases clipped from V and 4 bases from J, the junction kept 8 bases outside the gene matches. Germline V gene lookup returns CDR1 WSHSY and CDR2 SAAADI. CDR3 length: 15 residues. CDR3 loop: CASSEGGSLGYGYTF. The DNA for the CDR3 is TGCGCCAGCAGTGAAGGGGGCAGTCTGGGCTATGGCTACACCTTC.

CDR3 sequence (DNA): TGCGCCAGCAGCGAGGCCGGGACAGGAGTTAATGAGCAGTTCTTC. Its protein is CASSEAGTGVNEQFF. The chain combines TRBV4-3 with TRBJ2-1; 8 nucleotides align to TRBD1. Looked up from germline, CDR1 is LGHNA and CDR2 is YSLEER. The J segment lost 7 bases and the V segment lost 5 bases, leaving 10 bases of the junction unmatched. This CDR3 comprises 15 residues.

The chain uses TRBV5-1 and TRBJ2-3; D might be TRBD1 (6 bases). Germline loops: CDR1 SGHRS, CDR2 YFSETQ. The CDR3 contains 16 residues. V lost 0 bases, J lost 0 bases, and 11 bases lay in between. CDR3 residues: CASSLVDSISTDTQYF. The CDR3, as DNA: TGCGCCAGCAGCTTGGTGGACAGTATTAGCACAGATACGCAGTATTTT.

Comment on this clone: One end of the junction is discordant with germline, which a read error may explain. The V and J genes are TRBV4-1 and TRBJ1-2, with D unresolved. The CDR3 is 17 residues long. Per the germline V gene, CDR1 is MGHRA and CDR2 is YSYEKL. CDR3 bases: TGCGTCAGCAGCCAAGAAGGCAACAGTCTCTCCCTTTATGGCTACACCTTC. It translates to CVSSQEGNSLSLYGYTF.

This clone has only one observation. V usage is TRBV7-2 and J usage is TRBJ1-3, with D possibly TRBD1 on 5 matching bases. Germline-derived CDR1 and CDR2 are SGHTA and FQGNSA. Between the trimmed V and J ends, which lost 2 bases and 0 bases, there was a span of 8 bases. The CDR3 is 15 amino acids. CDR3 sequence reads: CASSLYRTSGNTIYF. CDR3 coding DNA: TGTGCCAGCAGCTTATACAGGACCTCTGGAAACACCATATATTTT.

The chain couples TRBV3-1 (or the pseudogene TRBV3-2) to TRBJ2-7, with TRBD1 identical over 7 bases. The CDR3 totals 15 residues. Losses at the gene ends were 3 bases for V and 7 bases for J; bases not matched to a gene: 12. Germline V gene lookup returns CDR1 LGHDT and CDR2 YNNKEL (reference sequence). The CDR3 DNA sequence: TGTGCCAGCAGCCAGCCCCGGACAGGCCGGTGGGAGCAGTACTTC. Protein product: CASSQPRTGRWEQYF.

CDR3 loop: CASSLAGQPQHF. The CDR3 DNA follows: TGTGCCAGCAGCTTGGCGGGACAGCCCCAGCATTTT. The V gene is TRBV5-6, the J gene TRBJ1-5; D is uncertain. Trimming removed 0 bases at V and 7 bases at J, with 5 bases between. Per the germline V gene, CDR1 is SGHDT and CDR2 is YYEEEE. The CDR3 is 12 residues long.

This chain connects TRBV11-3 to TRBJ2-3, with D possibly being TRBD1 (6 bases). The CDR3 loop spans 14 amino acids. In germline, CDR1 is SGHNT, CDR2 YENEEA. The V end lost 4 bases, the J end lost 0 bases, and 8 bases lay between the germline ends. In nucleotides, the CDR3 is TGTGCCAGCAGCTCACAGGGTAGCACAGATACGCAGTATTTT. Translated: CASSSQGSTDTQYF.

The rearrangement links TRBV3-1 (or the pseudogene TRBV3-2) to TRBJ2-7; D might be TRBD2 (5 bases). The germline gives CDR1 LGHDT, CDR2 YNNKEL (reference sequence). The CDR3 has 16 residues. V lost 4 bases, J lost 2 bases, and 18 bases lay in between. This chain's CDR3 is CASSLQTSTGTYEQYF. CDR3 nucleotide sequence: TGTGCCAGCAGCCTACAAACCTCGACGGGAACCTACGAGCAGTACTTC.

The V and J genes are TRBV6-5 and TRBJ2-7; 9 bases map to TRBD1. Germline assignment: CDR1 MNHEY and CDR2 SVGAGI. The CDR3 is 13 residues long. V was clipped by 7 bases and J by 4 bases; unmatched bases: 5. The CDR3 spells CASNRQGEYEQYF. The CDR3 DNA is TGTGCCAGCAATAGACAGGGGGAGTACGAGCAGTACTTC.

This chain joins TRBV6-6 and TRBJ2-4; 10 bases map to TRBD1. V shed 2 bases, J shed 8 bases, and the junction held 9 bases outside the gene matches. CDR3 length equals 16 residues. From germline, CDR1 is MNHNY and CDR2 SVGAGI (reference sequence). The CDR3 loop reads CASSYDRGQEVDIQYF. For the CDR3, the DNA is TGTGCCAGCAGTTACGACAGGGGGCAAGAAGTAGACATTCAGTACTTC.

This clone appeared a few times. The V gene is TRBV19, the J gene TRBJ1-2; 9 positions agree with TRBD1. V was clipped by 7 bases and J by 5 bases; unmatched bases: 11. CDR1 is LNHDA, CDR2 SQIVND, per germline (reference sequence). The CDR3 contains 15 residues. The CDR3 coding sequence is TGTGCCAGTACCCTCAGACAGGGGGGGAATTATGGCTACACCTTC. Translating it yields CASTLRQGGNYGYTF.

The J gene is TRBJ1-4, the V gene TRBV9; a possible D gene is TRBD1 (6 bases). The CDR3 is made up of 13 amino acids. The V and J ends lost 8 bases and 2 bases respectively, with 10 bases between them. In germline, CDR1 is SGDLS, CDR2 YYNGEE. The CDR3 sequence is CARSQGTNEKLFF. CDR3 DNA sequence: TGTGCCAGATCTCAGGGGACTAATGAAAAACTGTTTTTT. Full variable domain (missing parts from reference TRBV9 and TRBJ1-4): DSGVTQTPKHLITATGQRVTLRCSPRSGDLSVYWYQQSLDQGLQFLIQYYNGEERAKGNILERFSAQQFPDLHSELNLSSLELGDSALYFCARSQGTNEKLFFGSGTQLSVL.

This chain uses TRBV7-9 with TRBJ1-2; D unresolved. Trimming cost V 1 base and J 8 bases, with 11 bases left between them. Germline V CDR1 and CDR2: SEHNR, FQNEAQ (reference sequence). The CDR3 consists of 13 residues. CDR3 DNA sequence: TGTGCCAGCAGCTTAGGGGGAGATCGGGGCTACACCTTC. Its protein is CASSLGGDRGYTF.

V and J are TRBV6-4 and TRBJ1-1, with 7 bases lining up with TRBD1. Germline CDR1 MRHNA, CDR2 SNTAGT. J gave up 9 bases and V 6 bases, and 10 bases lay outside the gene matches. This CDR3 contains 13 residues. The CDR3: CASSQAGGTKAFF. In DNA form, the CDR3 reads TGTGCCAGCAGCCAGGCAGGGGGAACCAAAGCTTTCTTT.